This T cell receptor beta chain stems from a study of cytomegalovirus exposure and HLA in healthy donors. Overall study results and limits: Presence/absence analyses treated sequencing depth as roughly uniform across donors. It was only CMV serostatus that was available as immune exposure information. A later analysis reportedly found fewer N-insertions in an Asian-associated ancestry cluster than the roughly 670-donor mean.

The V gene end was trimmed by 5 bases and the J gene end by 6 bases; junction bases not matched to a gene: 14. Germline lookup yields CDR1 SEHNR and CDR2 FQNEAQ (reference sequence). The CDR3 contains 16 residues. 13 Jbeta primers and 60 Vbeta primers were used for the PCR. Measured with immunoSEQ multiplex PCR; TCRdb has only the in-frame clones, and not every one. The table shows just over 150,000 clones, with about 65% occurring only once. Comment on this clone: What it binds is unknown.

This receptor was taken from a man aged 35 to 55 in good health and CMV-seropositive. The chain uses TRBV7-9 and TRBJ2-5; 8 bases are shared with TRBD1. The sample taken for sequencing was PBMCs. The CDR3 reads CASSPGRDRLVKTQYF. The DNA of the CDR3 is TGTGCCAGCAGCCCGGGACGGGACAGGCTTGTAAAGACCCAGTACTTC.